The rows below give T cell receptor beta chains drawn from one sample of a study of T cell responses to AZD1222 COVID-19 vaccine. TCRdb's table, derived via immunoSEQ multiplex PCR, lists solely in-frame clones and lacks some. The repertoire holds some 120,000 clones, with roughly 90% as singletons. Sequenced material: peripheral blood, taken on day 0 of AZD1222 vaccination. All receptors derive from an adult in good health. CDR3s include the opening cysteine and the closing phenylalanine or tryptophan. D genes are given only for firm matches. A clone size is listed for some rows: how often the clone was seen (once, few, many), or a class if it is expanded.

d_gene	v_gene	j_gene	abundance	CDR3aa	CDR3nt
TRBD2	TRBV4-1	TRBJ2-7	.	CASSHTLAGVINEQYF	TGCGCCAGCAGCCACACTCTAGCGGGAGTTATTAACGAGCAGTACTTC
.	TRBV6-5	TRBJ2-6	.	CASSYLGGANVLTF	TGTGCCAGCAGTTACTTAGGTGGGGCCAACGTCCTGACTTTC
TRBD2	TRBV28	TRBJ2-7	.	CASSFPTGGGFSYEQYF	TGTGCCAGCAGCTTCCCTACCGGGGGGGGGTTCTCCTACGAGCAGTACTTC
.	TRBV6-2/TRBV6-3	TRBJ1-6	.	CASSYSSQGRTPLHF	TGTGCCAGCAGTTACTCTTCCCAGGGTCGGACACCCCTCCACTTT
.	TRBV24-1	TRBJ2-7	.	CATSDDRYPYEQYF	TGTGCCACCAGTGACGACAGATACCCCTACGAGCAGTACTTC
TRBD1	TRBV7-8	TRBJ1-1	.	CASSPFQGGTEAFF	TGTGCCAGCAGCCCATTTCAGGGGGGCACTGAAGCTTTCTTT
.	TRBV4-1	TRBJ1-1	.	CASSQDAGDTEAFF	TGCGCCAGCAGCCAAGATGCGGGGGACACTGAAGCTTTCTTT
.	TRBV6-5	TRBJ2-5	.	CASTGRDTVQETQYF	TGTGCCAGCACTGGTCGGGACACGGTACAAGAGACCCAGTACTTC
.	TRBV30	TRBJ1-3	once	CAWRPPSGNTIYF	TGTGCCTGGAGACCCCCCTCTGGAAACACCATATATTTT
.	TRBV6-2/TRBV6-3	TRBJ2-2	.	CASSLGPQRVTGELFF	TGTGCCAGCAGTTTGGGCCCCCAGCGTGTCACCGGGGAGCTGTTTTTT
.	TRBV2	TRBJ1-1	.	CASRREENTEAFF	TGTGCCAGCAGGAGGGAGGAGAACACTGAAGCTTTCTTT
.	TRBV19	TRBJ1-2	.	CASTDRDIRGWANYGYTF	TGTGCCAGTACTGACCGGGACATAAGAGGTTGGGCTAACTATGGCTACACCTTC
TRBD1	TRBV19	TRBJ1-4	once	CASSPQRTGEQKLFF	TGTGCCAGTAGTCCGCAACGGACAGGGGAACAAAAACTGTTTTTT
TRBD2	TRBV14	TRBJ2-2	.	CASSQELSGANTGELFF	TGTGCCAGCAGCCAGGAACTCAGCGGGGCGAACACCGGGGAGCTGTTTTTT
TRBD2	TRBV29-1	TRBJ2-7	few	CSVGAGVDEQYF	TGCAGCGTTGGAGCGGGAGTGGATGAGCAGTACTTC
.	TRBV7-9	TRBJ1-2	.	CASSWTQMDKGYTF	TGTGCCAGCAGTTGGACGCAGATGGACAAGGGCTACACCTTC
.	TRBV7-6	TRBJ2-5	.	CASSLPGGETQYF	TGTGCCAGCAGCTTACCAGGTGGAGAGACCCAGTACTTC
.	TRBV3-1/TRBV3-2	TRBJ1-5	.	CASSQDGAPGQPQHF	TGTGCCAGCAGCCAAGATGGAGCCCCCGGGCAGCCCCAGCATTTT
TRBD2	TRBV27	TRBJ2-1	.	CASSDRSGASYNEQFF	TGTGCCAGCAGTGACCGTAGCGGGGCCTCCTACAATGAGCAGTTCTTC
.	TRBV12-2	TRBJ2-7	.	CASRLAGTSGRAWEQYF	TGTGCAAGTCGCTTAGCGGGGACTAGCGGGAGGGCTTGGGAGCAGTACTTC
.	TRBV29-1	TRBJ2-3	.	CSVDSAQYF	TGCAGCGTTGATTCTGCGCAGTATTTT
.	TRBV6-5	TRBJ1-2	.	CASLSAGAPYGYTF	TGTGCCAGCCTTAGCGCAGGGGCTCCCTATGGCTACACCTTC
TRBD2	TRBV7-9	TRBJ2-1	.	CASSQTSGRANEQFF	TGTGCCAGCAGTCAGACTAGCGGGAGGGCCAATGAGCAGTTCTTC
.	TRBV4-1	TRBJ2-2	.	CASSPTLTAANTGELFF	TGCGCCAGCAGCCCAACCTTGACAGCGGCGAACACCGGGGAGCTGTTTTTT
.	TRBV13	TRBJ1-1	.	CASSLDGNTEAFF	TGTGCCAGCAGCCTCGACGGGAACACTGAAGCTTTCTTT
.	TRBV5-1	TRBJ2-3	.	CASSLGFTDTDTQYF	TGCGCCAGCAGCTTGGGTTTCACAGACACAGATACGCAGTATTTT
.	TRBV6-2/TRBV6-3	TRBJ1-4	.	CASSPRTATNEKLFF	TGTGCCAGCAGTCCCCGGACAGCAACTAATGAAAAACTGTTTTTT
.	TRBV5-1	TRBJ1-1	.	CASSLSQANTEAFF	TGCGCCAGCAGCTTGTCACAGGCGAACACTGAAGCTTTCTTT
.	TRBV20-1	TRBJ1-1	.	CSASTGRNTEAFF	TGCAGTGCTAGTACGGGACGGAACACTGAAGCTTTCTTT
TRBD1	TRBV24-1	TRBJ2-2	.	CATSDPGQLGGELFF	TGTGCCACCAGTGATCCGGGACAGCTAGGCGGGGAGCTGTTTTTT